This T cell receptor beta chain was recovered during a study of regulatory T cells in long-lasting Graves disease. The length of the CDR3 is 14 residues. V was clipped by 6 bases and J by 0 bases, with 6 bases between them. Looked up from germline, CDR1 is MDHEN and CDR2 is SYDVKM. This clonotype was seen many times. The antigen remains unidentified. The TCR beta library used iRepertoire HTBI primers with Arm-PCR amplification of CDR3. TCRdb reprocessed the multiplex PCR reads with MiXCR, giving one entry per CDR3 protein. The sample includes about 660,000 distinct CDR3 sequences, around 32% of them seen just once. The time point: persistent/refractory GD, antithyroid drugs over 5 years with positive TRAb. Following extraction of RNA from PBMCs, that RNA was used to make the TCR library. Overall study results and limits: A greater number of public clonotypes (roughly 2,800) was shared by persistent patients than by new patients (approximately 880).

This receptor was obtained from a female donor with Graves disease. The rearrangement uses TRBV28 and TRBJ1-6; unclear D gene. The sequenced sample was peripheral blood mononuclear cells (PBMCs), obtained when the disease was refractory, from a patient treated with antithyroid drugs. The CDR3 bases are TGTGCCAGCAGCGGCATCTCCTATAATTCACCCCTCCACTTT. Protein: CASSGISYNSPLHF.